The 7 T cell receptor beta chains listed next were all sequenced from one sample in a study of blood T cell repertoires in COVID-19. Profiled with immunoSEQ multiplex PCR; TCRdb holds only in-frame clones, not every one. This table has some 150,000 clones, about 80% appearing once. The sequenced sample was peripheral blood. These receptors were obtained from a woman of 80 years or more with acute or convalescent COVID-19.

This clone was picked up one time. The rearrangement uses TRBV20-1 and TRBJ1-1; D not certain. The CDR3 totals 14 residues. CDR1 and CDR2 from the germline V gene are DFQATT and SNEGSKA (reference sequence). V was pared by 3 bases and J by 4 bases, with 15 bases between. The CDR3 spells CSASDPGASTEAFF. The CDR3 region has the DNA TGCAGTGCTAGTGATCCCGGCGCTAGCACTGAAGCTTTCTTT.

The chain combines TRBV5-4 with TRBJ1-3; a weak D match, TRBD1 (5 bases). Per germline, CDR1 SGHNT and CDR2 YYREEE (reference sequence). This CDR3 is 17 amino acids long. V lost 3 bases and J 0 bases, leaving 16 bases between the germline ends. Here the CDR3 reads CASSSPQGSSSGNTIYF. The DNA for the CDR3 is TGTGCCAGCAGCTCTCCTCAGGGATCCTCCTCTGGAAACACCATATATTTT.

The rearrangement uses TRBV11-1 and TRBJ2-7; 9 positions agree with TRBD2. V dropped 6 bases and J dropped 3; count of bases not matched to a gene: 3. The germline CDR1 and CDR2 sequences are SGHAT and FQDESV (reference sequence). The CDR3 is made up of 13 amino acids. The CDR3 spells CASRERGVYEQYF. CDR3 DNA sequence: TGTGCCAGCAGGGAGCGGGGGGTCTACGAGCAGTACTTC.

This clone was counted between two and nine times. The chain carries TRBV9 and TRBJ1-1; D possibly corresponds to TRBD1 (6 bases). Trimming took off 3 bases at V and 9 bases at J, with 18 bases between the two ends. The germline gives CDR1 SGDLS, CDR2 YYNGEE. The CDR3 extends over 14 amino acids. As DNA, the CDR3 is TGTGCCAGCAGCGAGCAAACTGGGACAAGTCAAGCTTTCTTT. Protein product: CASSEQTGTSQAFF. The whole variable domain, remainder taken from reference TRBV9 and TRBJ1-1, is DSGVTQTPKHLITATGQRVTLRCSPRSGDLSVYWYQQSLDQGLQFLIQYYNGEERAKGNILERFSAQQFPDLHSELNLSSLELGDSALYFCASSEQTGTSQAFFGQGTRLTVV.

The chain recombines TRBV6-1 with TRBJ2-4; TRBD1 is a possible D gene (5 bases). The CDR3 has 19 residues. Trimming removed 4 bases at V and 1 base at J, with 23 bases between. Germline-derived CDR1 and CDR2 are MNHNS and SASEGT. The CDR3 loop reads CASSGRGTRGLGAKNIQYF. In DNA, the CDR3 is TGTGCCAGCAGTGGTCGTGGCACAAGGGGCCTCGGGGCCAAAAACATTCAGTACTTC.

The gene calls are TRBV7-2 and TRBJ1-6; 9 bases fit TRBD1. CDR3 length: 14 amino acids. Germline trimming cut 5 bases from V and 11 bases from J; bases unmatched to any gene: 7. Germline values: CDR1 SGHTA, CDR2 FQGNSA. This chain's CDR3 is CASSPGTGKAPLHF. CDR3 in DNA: TGTGCCAGCAGCCCCGGGACAGGGAAAGCACCCCTCCACTTT.

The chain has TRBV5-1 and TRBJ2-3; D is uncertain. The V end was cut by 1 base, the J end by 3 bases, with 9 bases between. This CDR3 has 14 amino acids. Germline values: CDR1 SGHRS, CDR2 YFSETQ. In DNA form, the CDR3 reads TGCGCCAGCAGCTTGACAGAAAATACAGATACGCAGTATTTT. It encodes CASSLTENTDTQYF.